One sample yielded the 30 T cell receptor beta chains listed below, sequenced in a study of beta chain features in type 1 diabetes. The study's findings and limits: TCRB CDR3 length was moderately but significantly reduced in all four CD4+ subsets of Type 1 diabetes patients.

The whole isolated RNA underwent reverse transcription, so sequencing captured expressed TCRB transcripts. The table came from immunoSEQ multiplex PCR; TCRdb's copy has only in-frame clones and leaves some out. The repertoire holds a few hundred thousand clones, with around 13% as singletons. These TCRs are of unknown antigen specificity. What was sequenced was naive CD4+ T cells from blood. The receptors derive from a woman aged 18-29 years with type 1 diabetes.

This clone was picked up a small number of times. CDR3 amino acids: CASSEGLAGVGQFF. The CDR3 DNA is TGTGCCAGCAGTGAGGGACTAGCGGGTGTGGGGCAGTTCTTC. This chain uses TRBV2 with TRBJ2-1, with TRBD2 matching over 12 bases. The CDR3 covers 14 residues. CDR1 and CDR2 (germline): SNHLY, FYNNEI. Trimming removed 3 bases from V and 12 bases from J; junction bases left unmatched: 6.

This clone showed up just a few times. The chain employs TRBV29-1 and TRBJ2-1; TRBD2 matches 9 bases. The CDR3 is 14 amino acids. V was clipped by 4 bases and J by 4 bases; unmatched bases: 5. The germline CDR1 and CDR2 sequences are SQVTM and ANQGSEA. The CDR3 DNA reads TGCAGCGTTGGGGCTAGCGGGATGTACAATGAGCAGTTCTTC. Protein: CSVGASGMYNEQFF.

The rearrangement joins TRBV14 to TRBJ2-2, with 7 positions matching TRBD1. Germline CDR1 reads SGHDN; CDR2 reads FVKESK. The V segment lost 6 bases and the J segment 1 base; nucleotides outside the gene matches: 2. CDR3 length: 14 amino acids. The CDR3: CASRRQGNTGELFF. CDR3 DNA sequence: TGTGCCAGCAGACGACAGGGGAACACCGGGGAGCTGTTTTTT.

This clone was counted a few times. The chain recombines TRBV16 with TRBJ1-5; D gene uncertain. Germline V gene data show CDR1 as KGHSY and CDR2 as FQNENV. CDR3 length: 16 amino acids. Trimming took off 5 bases at V and 0 bases at J, with 14 bases between the two ends. The CDR3 spells CASSKRPSYSNQPQHF. The CDR3 DNA sequence: TGTGCCAGCAGCAAAAGACCTAGTTATAGCAATCAGCCCCAGCATTTT.

This clone was recorded a few times. This sequence joins TRBV19 and TRBJ2-1; D is undetermined. There are 14 residues in the CDR3. In germline, CDR1 is LNHDA, CDR2 SQIVND (reference sequence). Trimming removed 5 bases from V and 5 bases from J, with 13 bases in between. The CDR3 loop is CASSAQNFNNEQFF. The CDR3 nucleotides are TGTGCCAGTAGTGCGCAAAATTTTAACAATGAGCAGTTCTTC.

The chain combines TRBV6-6 with TRBJ2-7; maybe TRBD1 (6 bases). CDR3 length: 14 amino acids. Trimming shortened V by 6 bases and J by 6 bases, and 18 bases separated the two germline ends. In germline, CDR1 is MNHNY, CDR2 SVGAGI (reference sequence). CDR3 amino acids: CASSGTPGVREQYF. The CDR3, as DNA: TGTGCCAGCAGCGGTACTCCAGGGGTACGCGAGCAGTACTTC.

The chain joins TRBV7-2 to TRBJ2-1, with 9 bases matching TRBD2. After removal of 5 bases from V and 7 bases from J, the junction contained 12 bases not matched to a gene. CDR1 and CDR2 (germline): SGHTA, FQGNSA. The CDR3 runs 16 residues. The CDR3 loop reads CASSPGQGLAINEQFF. The CDR3 bases are TGTGCCAGCAGCCCAGGTCAAGGACTAGCGATAAATGAGCAGTTCTTC.

The chain recombines TRBV30 with TRBJ2-7; TRBD2 might be the D (7 bases). Trimming took 1 base from V and 3 from J, leaving 10 bases between them. The CDR3 is 13 residues long. CDR1 and CDR2 from the germline V gene are GTSNPN and SVGIG (reference sequence). Written as DNA, the CDR3 is TGTGCCTGGAGTGAAGGGGGGGGCTACGAGCAGTACTTC. Protein: CAWSEGGGYEQYF. The full variable domain, with the rest looked up from reference TRBV30 and TRBJ2-7, is SQTIHQWPATLVQPVGSPLSLECTVEGTSNPNLYWYRQAAGRGLQLLFYSVGIGQISSEVPQNLSASRPQDRQFILSSKKLLLSDSGFYLCAWSEGGGYEQYFGPGTRLTVT.

The chain carries TRBV29-1 and TRBJ2-5; 11 bases align to TRBD2. Germline CDR1 SQVTM, CDR2 ANQGSEA. V lost 6 bases and J lost 1; bases outside the gene matches: 4. The CDR3 covers 14 residues. For the CDR3, the DNA is TGCAGCGTCCCGACTAGCGGGACCCAAGAGACCCAGTACTTC. The encoded protein is CSVPTSGTQETQYF.

This clone was counted only a few times. CDR3 nucleotides: TGTGCCTGGAGTGTGGCGGCGACTTACACCGGGGAGCTGTTTTTT. This encodes CAWSVAATYTGELFF. The chain recombines TRBV30 with TRBJ2-2; no reliable D call. CDR1 is GTSNPN, CDR2 SVGIG, per germline (reference sequence). This CDR3 spans 15 amino acids. Trimming took off 0 bases at V and 3 bases at J, with 11 bases between the two ends.

This clone has more than one count but fewer than ten. This chain uses TRBV5-4 with TRBJ2-4, with 9 nucleotides matching TRBD2. Trimming took 0 bases from V and 8 from J; bases not matched to a gene: 3. From germline, CDR1 is SGHNT and CDR2 YYREEE (reference sequence). The CDR3 loop spans 14 amino acids. CDR3 residues: CASSLGGGADIQYF. Written as DNA, the CDR3 is TGTGCCAGCAGCTTGGGCGGGGGGGCGGACATTCAGTACTTC.

The chain combines TRBV27 with TRBJ2-7; TRBD1 might be the D (5 bases). CDR1 is MNHEY, CDR2 SMNVEV, per germline (reference sequence). CDR3 size: 12 residues. V dropped 11 bases and J dropped 1 base, with 12 bases sitting between them. CDR3 sequence: CASRTGSYEQYF. CDR3 bases: TGTGCCTCCAGAACAGGTTCCTACGAGCAGTACTTC.

The chain carries TRBV5-1 and TRBJ1-2; D possibly corresponds to TRBD1 (5 bases). This CDR3 is 13 amino acids long. Between the trimmed V and J ends, which lost 5 bases and 5 bases, there was a span of 13 bases. In germline, CDR1 is SGHRS, CDR2 YFSETQ. The CDR3 protein is CASSTQVGYGYTF. Here the CDR3 DNA reads TGCGCCAGCAGTACACAGGTCGGGTATGGCTACACCTTC.

A single count supports this clone. This chain connects TRBV5-1 to TRBJ2-3; D might be TRBD1 (6 bases). The CDR3 has 14 amino acids. With 5 bases removed from V and 2 bases from J, the gap between germline ends came to 12 bases. CDR1 is SGHRS and CDR2 is YFSETQ in the germline V gene. This CDR3 reads CASRRGTTTDTQYF. The DNA of the CDR3 is TGCGCCAGCAGGCGAGGGACAACCACAGATACGCAGTATTTT.

This clone was counted a few times. V is TRBV18 and J is TRBJ1-5, with TRBD1 matching over 10 bases. Per germline, CDR1 KGHSH and CDR2 LQKENI. J gave up 8 bases and V 5 bases, and 6 bases lay outside the gene matches. The length of the CDR3 is 14 residues. Here the CDR3 reads CASSSGTGVEPQHF. Here the CDR3 DNA reads TGTGCCAGCTCATCCGGGACAGGGGTTGAGCCCCAGCATTTT. Complete variable domain (other parts from reference TRBV18 and TRBJ1-5): NAGVMQNPRHLVRRRGQEARLRCSPMKGHSHVYWYRQLPEEGLKFMVYLQKENIIDESGMPKERFSAEFPKEGPSILRIQQVVRGDSAAYFCASSSGTGVEPQHFGDGTRLSIL.

V and J are TRBV9 and TRBJ1-2; the D gene is possibly TRBD1 (5 bases). V dropped 3 bases and J dropped 4 bases, with 13 bases sitting between them. From germline, CDR1 is SGDLS and CDR2 YYNGEE. The CDR3 spans 14 residues. The CDR3 is CASSESGIPYGYTF. For the CDR3, the DNA is TGTGCCAGCAGCGAGTCAGGGATACCCTATGGCTACACCTTC.

This clone has just a few counts. This chain uses TRBV19 with TRBJ2-1, with TRBD2 as a possible D gene (6 bases). Germline V CDR1 and CDR2: LNHDA, SQIVND (reference sequence). The ends were cut back, 6 bases at V and 6 bases at J, with 21 bases in the middle. The CDR3 loop spans 16 amino acids. DNA of the CDR3: TGTGCCAGTAGAGCGTTGACTAGTAAGGGAGGCAATGAGCAGTTCTTC. Protein: CASRALTSKGGNEQFF.

This clone has more than one count but fewer than ten. The genes are TRBV7-9 and TRBJ2-1, with TRBD2 matching 7 bases. Unmatched junction bases numbered 13, after V lost 5 bases and J lost 6 bases. From germline, CDR1 is SEHNR and CDR2 FQNEAQ (reference sequence). This CDR3 is 16 amino acids long. The CDR3 DNA reads as TGTGCCAGCAGCACCCTCTGGGGGGGGGATCGCAATGAGCAGTTCTTC. Translated: CASSTLWGGDRNEQFF.

V usage is TRBV10-3 and J usage is TRBJ2-2; TRBD2 matches at 9 bases. The germline V gene has CDR1 ENHRY and CDR2 SYGVKD. The junction had 4 bases not matched to a gene; V was cut back by 6 bases and J by 5 bases. The CDR3 length is 14 residues. DNA for the CDR3: TGTGCCATCAGATTAGCGGGAGAAACCGGGGAGCTGTTTTTT. Translation gives CAIRLAGETGELFF.

Comments on this clone: Other DNA sequences in this specimen translate into the identical CDR3. The V call is TRBV5-1, the J call TRBJ2-1; TRBD2 matches at 10 bases. CDR3 length: 15 amino acids. Per germline, CDR1 SGHRS and CDR2 YFSETQ. J gave up 5 bases and V 0 bases, and 2 bases lay outside the gene matches. This chain's CDR3 is CASSLELAGDNEQFF. CDR3 in DNA: TGCGCCAGCAGCTTGGAGCTAGCGGGGGACAATGAGCAGTTCTTC.

The chain recombines TRBV28 with TRBJ2-7; the match to TRBD1 covers 8 bases. The CDR3 sequence is 15 residues long. J lost 3 bases, V lost 8 bases, and 12 bases had no gene match. The germline gives CDR1 MDHEN, CDR2 SYDVKM. The CDR3 region is CASASTGTGGYEQYF. CDR3 nucleotides: TGTGCCAGCGCATCAACCGGGACAGGAGGCTACGAGCAGTACTTC.

The sample holds a few counts of this clone. Other DNA sequences within the sample encode an identical CDR3. Here the CDR3 reads CASSPRTGQETQYF. DNA of the CDR3: TGTGCCAGCTCACCCCGAACGGGACAAGAGACCCAGTACTTC. The chain recombines TRBV18 with TRBJ2-5; D might be TRBD2 (5 bases). Germline CDR1 and CDR2: KGHSH and LQKENI. The CDR3 contains 14 residues. V was trimmed by 3 bases and J by 2 bases, leaving 10 bases between them. Filled out from reference TRBV18 and TRBJ2-5, the complete variable domain reads NAGVMQNPRHLVRRRGQEARLRCSPMKGHSHVYWYRQLPEEGLKFMVYLQKENIIDESGMPKERFSAEFPKEGPSILRIQQVVRGDSAAYFCASSPRTGQETQYFGPGTRLLVL.

The V gene is TRBV5-8, the J gene TRBJ1-6; 9 nucleotides match TRBD1. V gave up 3 bases and J gave up 5 bases; unmatched junction bases: 3. This CDR3 has 15 residues. The germline CDR1 and CDR2 sequences are SGHTS and YDEGEE. The CDR3 protein is CASSSGTGHNSPLHF. CDR3 nucleotide sequence: TGTGCCAGCAGCTCCGGGACAGGGCATAATTCACCCCTCCACTTT. Using reference TRBV5-8 and TRBJ1-6 for the parts outside the CDR3, the full variable domain is EAGVTQSPTHLIKTRGQQATLRCSPISGHTSVYWYQQALGLGLQFLLWYDEGEERNRGNFPPRFSGRQFPNYSSELNVNALELEDSALYLCASSSGTGHNSPLHFGNGTRLTVT.

This clone occurred a few times. This chain joins TRBV7-2 and TRBJ2-1; D is possibly TRBD2 (5 bases). The CDR3 length is 14 residues. V lost 3 bases and J lost 0, with 6 bases in between. Germline assignment: CDR1 SGHTA and CDR2 FQGNSA. The CDR3 spells CASSFGSSYNEQFF. The CDR3 coding sequence is TGTGCCAGCAGCTTTGGGAGCTCCTACAATGAGCAGTTCTTC.

This clone turned up a few times. The chain has TRBV10-3 and TRBJ1-6; D is uncertain. This CDR3 comprises 12 residues. CDR1 ENHRY and CDR2 SYGVKD come from the germline V gene. V was pared by 9 bases and J by 7 bases, with 10 bases between. This CDR3 reads CAIAGGNSPLHF. CDR3 coding DNA: TGTGCCATAGCAGGTGGAAATTCACCCCTCCACTTT.

This chain joins TRBV11-2 and TRBJ2-5; 14 bases map to TRBD2. Germline V gene sequence: CDR1 SGHAT, CDR2 FQNNGV. This CDR3 spans 16 amino acids. V gave up 3 bases and J gave up 4 bases; unmatched junction bases: 4. DNA of the CDR3: TGTGCCAGCAGCTTGGGACTAGCGGGAGTAGGAGAGACCCAGTACTTC. Translation: CASSLGLAGVGETQYF.

The table lists this clone with a few counts. The chain joins TRBV19 to TRBJ1-2; 9 nucleotides align to TRBD1. This CDR3 is 13 amino acids long. Unmatched junction bases numbered 4, after V lost 3 bases and J lost 8 bases. Germline loops: CDR1 LNHDA, CDR2 SQIVND (reference sequence). In nucleotides, the CDR3 is TGTGCCAGTAGTATTCTGGACAGGGGAGGCTACACCTTC. Encoded protein: CASSILDRGGYTF.

This clone was observed a few times. CDR3 nucleotides: TGTGCCAGCAGTTTATTCAGGGCCGTCCCCTACGAGCAGTACTTC. Its protein product is CASSLFRAVPYEQYF. The rearrangement joins TRBV28 to TRBJ2-7, with TRBD1 as a possible D gene (5 bases). Germline lookup yields CDR1 MDHEN and CDR2 SYDVKM. This CDR3 has 15 amino acids. Trimming removed 1 base at V and 2 bases at J, with 12 bases between.

V gene TRBV5-1 combines with J gene TRBJ1-6; maybe TRBD1 (5 bases). The CDR3 length is 15 residues. Germline V gene lookup returns CDR1 SGHRS and CDR2 YFSETQ. Trimming shortened V by 4 bases and J by 5 bases, and 13 bases separated the two germline ends. This chain's CDR3 is CASSPRVSDNSPLHF. The CDR3 bases are TGCGCCAGCAGCCCCAGGGTTTCCGATAATTCACCCCTCCACTTT. The full variable domain, its missing parts supplied by reference TRBV5-1 and TRBJ1-6, is KAGVTQTPRYLIKTRGQQVTLSCSPISGHRSVSWYQQTPGQGLQFLFEYFSETQRNKGNFPGRFSGRQFSNSRSEMNVSTLELGDSALYLCASSPRVSDNSPLHFGNGTRLTVT.

This clone was counted between two and nine times. The rearrangement uses TRBV18 and TRBJ2-5, with D possibly being TRBD2 (6 bases). Germline CDR1 KGHSH, CDR2 LQKENI. This CDR3 is built from 13 residues. V was pared by 6 bases and J by 5 bases, with 13 bases between. CDR3 bases: TGTGCCAGCTCGGACGGGAGACGGGAGACCCAGTACTTC. Translated, it gives CASSDGRRETQYF.